These 2 T cell receptor beta chains originate from one sample sequenced in a study of blood T cell repertoires in COVID-19. Profiled with immunoSEQ multiplex PCR; TCRdb holds only in-frame clones, not every one. The sample includes 250,000 to 350,000 clones, 75% to 95% of them seen just once. Sequences were obtained from peripheral blood. Source of these receptors: a woman younger than 45 with COVID-19, enrolled during active disease.

This chain joins TRBV6-5 and TRBJ1-1; the D is unclear. The CDR3 has 14 amino acids. CDR1 is MNHEY and CDR2 is SVGAGI in the germline V gene. Trimming took 1 base from V and 5 from J, leaving 11 bases between them. CDR3 coding DNA: TGTGCCAGCAGTTACTTCTCTGAGGGAACTGAAGCTTTCTTT. This sequence encodes CASSYFSEGTEAFF.

The CDR3 nucleotides are TGCGCCAGCAGGGGACTAGCGGTAGACACCGGGGAGCTGTTTTTT. It codes for CASRGLAVDTGELFF. This rearrangement joins TRBV10-2 to TRBJ2-2; 11 bases are shared with TRBD2. There are 15 residues in the CDR3. J was trimmed by 3 bases and V by 6 bases; bases with no gene match: 3. Per germline, CDR1 WSHSY and CDR2 SAAADI.